These 18 T cell receptor beta chains share one sample of origin, sequenced in a study of blood T cells in healthy people across ages. A second about 7 to 12 cycle PCR used barcoded and J-beta primers. TCRdb recomputed calls from the 5' RACE reads with MiXCR, one row per CDR3 protein. Of roughly 800,000 distinct CDR3 sequences detected, 20% to 25% appear once; the ten largest clones hold approximately 3.7%. This same sample was also part of a study on T cells of mothers and their children.

Sequenced sample: blood. These TCRs come from a boy between 10 and 17 years old in good health.

V is TRBV7-8 and J is TRBJ1-3; 9 bases are shared with TRBD1. Trimming took 1 base from V and 4 from J; bases not matched to a gene: 2. The germline V gene encodes CDR1 SGHVS and CDR2 FQNEAQ. The CDR3 length is 15 residues. CDR3 amino acids: CASSLGGTGGNTIYF. The CDR3 DNA follows: TGTGCCAGCAGCTTAGGCGGGACAGGGGGAAACACCATATATTTT.

The chain links TRBV7-2 to TRBJ2-5, with a tentative D call TRBD2 (5 bases). CDR1 is SGHTA, CDR2 FQGNSA, per germline. There are 13 residues in the CDR3. Trimming took off 0 bases at V and 7 bases at J, with 9 bases between the two ends. Here the CDR3 DNA reads TGTGCCAGCAGCTTAGCGGCCCGGGGGACCCAGTACTTC. Translating gives CASSLAARGTQYF.

The table lists this clonotype with a few counts. The CDR3 DNA sequence: TGTGCCAGCAGCTTACCTAGCGCCAATGAGCAGTTCTTC. Protein sequence: CASSLPSANEQFF. The chain links TRBV11-1 to TRBJ2-1; D is perhaps TRBD2 (6 bases). The CDR3 totals 13 residues. Germline V gives CDR1 SGHAT, CDR2 FQDESV (reference sequence). Trimming removed 2 bases from V and 6 bases from J, with 8 bases in between.

This clonotype was detected ten times or more. This chain links TRBV7-9 with TRBJ2-7, with D possibly being TRBD1 (6 bases). Trimming removed 5 bases at V and 0 bases at J, with 11 bases between. Germline CDR1 is SEHNR and CDR2 is FQNEAQ (reference sequence). This CDR3 comprises 14 residues. CDR3 nucleotide sequence: TGTGCCAGCAGCCATCAGACAGGCTCCTACGAGCAGTACTTC. Amino acid sequence: CASSHQTGSYEQYF.

The rearrangement uses TRBV11-2 and TRBJ2-7; D possibly corresponds to TRBD2 (6 bases). V was pared by 6 bases and J by 2 bases, with 14 bases between. Looked up from germline, CDR1 is SGHAT and CDR2 is FQNNGV. The CDR3 consists of 14 residues. CDR3 nucleotide sequence: TGTGCCAGCAGTTCGGACGGGGGACCCTACGAGCAGTACTTC. Its protein is CASSSDGGPYEQYF.

This sequence joins TRBV28 and TRBJ2-2, with 11 bases matching TRBD2. This CDR3 is built from 18 residues. Germline CDR1 and CDR2: MDHEN and SYDVKM. The trim removed 3 bases at V and 7 bases at J, leaving 13 bases unmatched. This CDR3 is CASSFLAGGPPSGGELFF. CDR3 sequence (DNA): TGTGCCAGCAGTTTCCTAGCGGGGGGCCCCCCATCCGGCGGGGAGCTGTTTTTT.

The chain uses TRBV2 and TRBJ1-4, with a weak D call TRBD1 (5 bases). Trimming removed 7 bases from V and 5 bases from J, with 14 bases in between. The CDR3 runs 14 residues. CDR1 and CDR2 from the germline V gene are SNHLY and FYNNEI. Here the CDR3 reads CASTLGTRNEKLFF. In DNA form, the CDR3 reads TGTGCCAGCACCCTGGGGACCCGAAATGAAAAACTGTTTTTT.

This clonotype has a count of ten or more. The chain uses TRBV10-3 and TRBJ2-2; D might be TRBD2 (6 bases). The germline V and J ends were trimmed by 5 bases and 2 bases, with 12 bases remaining between them. CDR3 length equals 15 residues. Germline V CDR1 and CDR2: ENHRY, SYGVKD. The DNA of the CDR3 is TGTGCCATCAGTCCGGGACTCAGAAACACCGGGGAGCTGTTTTTT. It translates to CAISPGLRNTGELFF.

The J gene is TRBJ1-1, the V gene TRBV7-9, with D possibly being TRBD1 (6 bases). CDR3 size: 13 residues. Trimming removed 1 base from V and 10 bases from J, with 13 bases in between. From germline, CDR1 is SEHNR and CDR2 FQNEAQ (reference sequence). The CDR3, as DNA: TGTGCCAGCAGCTTAGATCCTACAGGGTCAGCTTTCTTT. Amino acids: CASSLDPTGSAFF. Full variable domain (rest looked up from reference TRBV7-9 and TRBJ1-1): DTGVSQNPRHKITKRGQNVTFRCDPISEHNRLYWYRQTLGQGPEFLTYFQNEAQLEKSRLLSDRFSAERPKGSFSTLEIQRTEQGDSAMYLCASSLDPTGSAFFGQGTRLTVV.

This clonotype was detected only a few times. V gene TRBV4-2 combines with J gene TRBJ2-5; D is perhaps TRBD1 (5 bases). V shed 4 bases and J shed 2 bases, with 14 bases lying between them. This CDR3 comprises 15 residues. Germline CDR1 reads LGHNA; CDR2 reads YNFKEQ. Here the CDR3 reads CASSLGVGLQETQYF. The DNA of the CDR3 is TGTGCCAGCAGCCTAGGGGTCGGGTTACAAGAGACCCAGTACTTC.

This clonotype occurred a few times. This chain's CDR3 is CASSPLDRRTYEQYF. The CDR3 DNA sequence: TGTGCCAGCAGTCCTCTTGACAGGAGAACCTACGAGCAGTACTTC. The chain uses TRBV28 and TRBJ2-7, with D possibly TRBD1 on 6 matching bases. The CDR3 contains 15 residues. Germline assignment: CDR1 MDHEN and CDR2 SYDVKM. Trimming took 5 bases from V and 2 from J, leaving 16 bases between them. Using reference TRBV28 and TRBJ2-7 for the parts outside the CDR3, the full variable domain is DVKVTQSSRYLVKRTGEKVFLECVQDMDHENMFWYRQDPGLGLRLIYFSYDVKMKEKGDIPEGYSVSREKKERFSLILESASTNQTSMYLCASSPLDRRTYEQYFGPGTRLTVT.

This clonotype was picked up a small number of times. The chain has TRBV7-2 and TRBJ2-5; D tentatively reads TRBD1 or TRBD2 (5 bases each). V lost 7 bases and J 0 bases, leaving 15 bases between the germline ends. Looked up from germline, CDR1 is SGHTA and CDR2 is FQGNSA. This CDR3 spans 15 amino acids. CDR3 in DNA: TGTGCCAGCACCCAACCGGGACCGTACCAAGAGACCCAGTACTTC. Protein sequence: CASTQPGPYQETQYF.

This clonotype has more than one count but fewer than ten. J is TRBJ2-5 and V is TRBV6-2 or TRBV6-3; possibly TRBD1 for D (5 bases). Germline CDR1 and CDR2: MNHEY and SVGEGT. Trimming removed 5 bases at V and 7 bases at J, with 17 bases between. The CDR3 totals 14 residues. Written as DNA, the CDR3 is TGTGCCAGCAGTCAGGACCGCGTCACAGGGACCCAGTACTTC. This codes for CASSQDRVTGTQYF.

A few counts support this clonotype. This chain connects TRBV4-1 to TRBJ2-1, with D possibly called TRBD1 or TRBD2 (5 bases each). The CDR3 consists of 14 residues. Trimming stripped 1 base from V and 7 bases from J, with 11 bases between. CDR1 and CDR2 from the germline V gene are MGHRA and YSYEKL. The CDR3 loop is CASSQVDGGNEQFF. Written as DNA, the CDR3 is TGCGCCAGCAGCCAAGTAGATGGGGGAAATGAGCAGTTCTTC.

Worth noting for this clonotype: The DNA is left out, because the CDR3 cannot be placed on it with certainty; the CDR3 is given as TCRdb lists it. This chain uses TRBV28 with TRBJ2-7; no DNA check was done on the table's D call, TRBD1. The CDR3 sequence runs 15 residues, both termini included. The germline V gene has CDR1 MDHEN and CDR2 SYDVKM. CDR3 loop: CASRLRFGTDHEQYF.

The sample holds one count of this clonotype. The chain joins TRBV6-2 or TRBV6-3 to TRBJ2-3; 8 nucleotides agree with TRBD2. There are 13 residues in the CDR3. The ends lost 5 bases at V and 6 bases at J; junction bases unmatched: 4. Per the germline V gene, CDR1 is MNHEY and CDR2 is SVGEGT. In DNA, the CDR3 is TGTGCCAGCAGTGAAACTAGCGGCGATACGCAGTATTTT. It codes for CASSETSGDTQYF.

The chain couples TRBV19 to TRBJ2-4; a possible D gene is TRBD2 (5 bases). This CDR3 is built from 18 residues. The V and J ends lost 4 bases and 0 bases respectively, with 19 bases between them. The germline gives CDR1 LNHDA, CDR2 SQIVND (reference sequence). The CDR3 loop is CASSRERTDALAKNIQYF. The CDR3 bases are TGTGCCAGTAGTAGGGAGCGGACGGACGCACTAGCCAAAAACATTCAGTACTTC. Combining the CDR3 with reference TRBV19 and TRBJ2-4 gives the whole variable domain DGGITQSPKYLFRKEGQNVTLSCEQNLNHDAMYWYRQDPGQGLRLIYYSQIVNDFQKGDIAEGYSVSREKKESFPLTVTSAQKNPTAFYLCASSRERTDALAKNIQYFGAGTRLSVL.

This chain uses TRBV10-3 with TRBJ2-1; TRBD2 matches at 10 bases. Germline loops: CDR1 ENHRY, CDR2 SYGVKD. This CDR3 contains 16 residues. V lost 4 bases and J lost 5; bases outside the gene matches: 8. CDR3 DNA sequence: TGTGCCATCAGTGTGGGCAGCGGGAGGGCCAACAATGAGCAGTTCTTC. As protein: CAISVGSGRANNEQFF.